A selection of T cell receptor beta chains follows, all from one sample in a study of blood T cells in healthy people across ages. TCRdb analysed the 5' RACE reads with MiXCR anew, one entry per CDR3 protein. This sample carries about 1,400,000 distinct CDR3 sequences, approximately 63% of them seen once, and the ten largest clones take 6.5% to 8%. The sample comprised blood. All receptors derive from a man aged 18 to 35 in good health. The CDR3 runs from the conserved cysteine through the conserved F or W. A D gene is named only where the DNA matches it firmly. Clone size appears in some rows only: once, few, many, or a class for an expanded clone.

j_call	v_call	d_call	clone_size	cdr3_nt	cdr3_aa
TRBJ2-3	TRBV4-1	-	few	TGCGCCAGCAGCCATTATCATTCTAGCACAGATACGCAGTATTTT	CASSHYHSSTDTQYF
TRBJ1-6	TRBV4-3	TRBD1	-	TGCGCCAGCAGCCCCGGGACAGGGTTCTATAATTCACCCCTCCACTTT	CASSPGTGFYNSPLHF
TRBJ2-7	TRBV20-1	TRBD1	few	TGCAGTGCGGGACCGCGGGACAGGGAAATCTACGAGCAGTACTTC	CSAGPRDREIYEQYF
TRBJ2-3	TRBV29-1	TRBD2	few	TGCAGCGTCGAGTCCCTAGCGGGGTCCGAAGATACGCAGTATTTT	CSVESLAGSEDTQYF
TRBJ2-1	TRBV6-4	TRBD2	-	TGTGCCAGCAGTGTAGCGGGGGGGGCAAGCAATGAGCAGTTCTTC	CASSVAGGASNEQFF
TRBJ2-1	TRBV24-1	TRBD1	few	TGTGCCACGCCCTCGACAGGGGGCATAATAGAGCAGTTCTTC	CATPSTGGIIEQFF
TRBJ2-1	TRBV7-2	-	-	TGTGCCAGCAGCTTAGCCGTTAGAGGGAATGAGCAGTTCTTC	CASSLAVRGNEQFF
TRBJ2-3	TRBV20-1	TRBD2	-	TGCAGTGCTAGAGGAGTAGCGGGGATCCCAGATACGCAGTATTTT	CSARGVAGIPDTQYF
TRBJ1-1	TRBV5-1	-	once	TGCGCCAGCAGCGACACAGGGTGGGGGGACACTGAAGCTTTCTTT	CASSDTGWGDTEAFF
TRBJ2-1	TRBV11-2	TRBD1	-	TGTGCCAGCAGCTTCGGGGCACAGGGGCTGTTCTTC	CASSFGAQGLFF
TRBJ1-5	TRBV24-1	-	-	TGTGCCACCAGTGATTTACAGGGTCAGCCCCAGCATTTT	CATSDLQGQPQHF
TRBJ1-2	TRBV7-2	-	-	TGTGCCAGCAGGGGGGGGTACTATGGCTACACCTTC	CASRGGYYGYTF
TRBJ2-1	TRBV29-1	-	few	TGCAGCGTTGAAGAACTACTCTCCTACAATGAGCAGTTCTTC	CSVEELLSYNEQFF
TRBJ1-1	TRBV4-3	-	-	TGCGCCAGCAGCCAAGATATGGGCCTCCTAGGGCGAGCTTTCTTT	CASSQDMGLLGRAFF
TRBJ2-3	TRBV5-1	-	-	TGCGCCAGCAGCTTGGGAGAAGGGAGAACTAGCACAGATACGCAGTATTTT	CASSLGEGRTSTDTQYF
TRBJ2-3	TRBV7-6	-	-	TGTGCCAGCAGCCACTACCCGGGGGGCACAGATACGCAGTATTTT	CASSHYPGGTDTQYF